The present T cell receptor beta chain was sequenced within a study of molecular identifiers for immune sequencing clone quantification. At least ten counts were recorded for this clonotype. No antigen is known for it. Between the trimmed V and J ends, which lost 3 bases and 3 bases, there was a span of 11 bases. CDR1 and CDR2 (germline): MDHEN, SYDVKM. The CDR3 consists of 15 residues. When naive CD8 T cells were sorted, they were gated as CD8+CD4-CCR7+CD45RA+. Overall study findings and caveats: Clonotypes surpassing 20 RNA copies contained over 99% of effector molecules, versus under 1% in naive cells. Jurkat TCR RNA spiked in from one cell reportedly remained identifiable amid 850,000 to 1,000,000 naive cells. Clone sizes that are highly expanded could be underestimated when identical TCR molecules share a barcode.

TCRdb processed the PCR reads anew with MiXCR; each CDR3 protein has one entry. The sample contains approximately 550,000 distinct CDR3 sequences, about a fifth of which appear only once. This clonotype originated in a human donor in good health. Some libraries in this study had Jurkat cell RNA spiked in. The chain recombines TRBV28 with TRBJ1-4; D ambiguous. The sequencing sample was made of naive CD8+ T cells from blood, with Jurkat cell RNA spiked in. Noted subset: FACS-sorted CD8+CD4-CCR7+CD45RA+ naive T cells. In nucleotides, the CDR3 is TGTGCCAGCAGTTTGTCTCGGGAGGCTAATGAAAAACTGTTTTTT. This sequence encodes CASSLSREANEKLFF. The variable domain in full, completed from reference TRBV28 and TRBJ1-4, reads DVKVTQSSRYLVKRTGEKVFLECVQDMDHENMFWYRQDPGLGLRLIYFSYDVKMKEKGDIPEGYSVSREKKERFSLILESASTNQTSMYLCASSLSREANEKLFFGSGTQLSVL.